The subject of this entry is one TCR beta chain. Its antigen has not been determined. Base qualities were left out, and no much larger clone turns up one base away. Peripheral blood CD8+ and CD4+ T cells from healthy donors, Susac syndrome patients and multiple sclerosis patients were profiled by high-throughput TCR beta sequencing. Healthy donors were age- and sex-matched controls. Bulk CD8+ and CD4+ T cells were purified by magnetic negative isolation, while CD8+ TEMRA cells were enriched using FACS. Blood was drawn into EDTA tubes, processed within 24 hours, and PBMCs were isolated by density gradient centrifugation. PBMCs intended for TCR sequencing were frozen in liquid nitrogen and were later thawed in a 37 degrees C water bath. A purity of at least 90% was achieved for sorted or isolated CD4+, CD8+ and CD8+ TEMRA cells. V has 2 bases trimmed and J has 0 bases trimmed; junction bases matching no gene number 10. Based on the germline V gene, the CDR1 and CDR2 sequences are SQVTM and ANQGSEA. The CDR3, from cysteine to phenylalanine, totals 17 residues. Only CDR3 DNA is held: 51 bases, read in frame from base 1.

RNA was extracted using the RNeasy kit, and roughly 0.5 to 1 ug of the RNA was reverse transcribed with random hexamers. The immunoSEQ multiplex PCR assay, which covers 54 Vbeta and 13 Jbeta segments, was used to amplify TCR beta CDR3 regions. Bias from PCR amplification was corrected by using a synthetic template baseline for primer optimization and for computational correction. As for the authors' bioinformatics: Reads were assigned to V, D and J genes according to IMGT and analyzed in immunoSEQ Analyzer, with only productive sequences retained. Clonality was calculated as one minus the Shannon entropy normalized by log2 of the number of productive unique sequences. For each patient and control, public and private clones were evaluated within the 100 most prevalent clones. A clone was defined as Susac-specific if it was absent from the healthy and MS cohorts, from roughly 990 published viral clones and from other ImmuneACCESS disease sequences. The raw public reads went through TCRdb reprocessing: fastp at Q25, MiXCR clone calling, in-frame beta chains kept. One record per CDR3 amino acid sequence lists the most common genes and DNA. The V and J calls come from TCRdb's annotation, not from the publication. The sample yields more than 75,000 distinct CDR3 sequences; 94% were counted once. The top ten constitute 0.2% to 0.3% of the sample.

This sample was included in a study of CD8 T cells in Susac syndrome (dated 2019 in TCRdb). Regarding the complete study: The study used repertoire sequencing to test whether antigen drove CD8+ T cell activation and differentiation in Susac syndrome. The study compared CD8+ T cell repertoire clonality among around 11 healthy donors, around 14 Susac syndrome patients and approximately 16 multiple sclerosis patients. Here is what the overall study found, with its caveats: The number of individuals in the TCR sequencing and HLA analysis was acknowledged as relatively small.

The sequence derives from a human donor in good health. Recombination joined TRBV29-1 with TRBJ1-3; 7 of the junction bases match TRBD1. Sequenced sample: CD8+ T cells from PBMCs. The nucleotide sequence is given as TGCAGCGTTGAAAGGGGGCCGACAGGGCACTCTGGAAACACCATATATTTT. The resulting protein is CSVERGPTGHSGNTIYF. The full variable domain, completed from the reference TRBV29-1 and TRBJ1-3 proteins outside the CDR3, reads SAVISQKPSRDICQRGTSLTIQCQVDSQVTMMFWYRQQPGQSLTLIATANQGSEATYESGFVIDKFPISRPNLTFSTLTVSNMSPEDSSIYLCSVERGPTGHSGNTIYFGEGSWLTVV.